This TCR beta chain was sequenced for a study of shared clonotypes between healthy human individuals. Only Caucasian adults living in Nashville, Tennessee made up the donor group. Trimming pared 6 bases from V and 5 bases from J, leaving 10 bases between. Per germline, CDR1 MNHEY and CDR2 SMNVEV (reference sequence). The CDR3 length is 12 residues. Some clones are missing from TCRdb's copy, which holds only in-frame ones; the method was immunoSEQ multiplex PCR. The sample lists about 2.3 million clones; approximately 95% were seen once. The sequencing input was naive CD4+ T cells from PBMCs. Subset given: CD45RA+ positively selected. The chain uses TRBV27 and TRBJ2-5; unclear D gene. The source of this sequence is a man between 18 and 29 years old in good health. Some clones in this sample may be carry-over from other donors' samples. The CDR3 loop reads CASSPNRETQYF. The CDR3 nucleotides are TGTGCCAGCAGCCCAAATCGGGAGACCCAGTACTTC.